This TCR beta chain comes out of a study of blood T cell repertoires in COVID-19. Authors' analysis steps: Estimation of nucleated cell counts was performed using reference gene primer amplification. Repertoires were generated with immunoSEQ multiplex PCR, while TCRdb's copy carries only in-frame clones and drops some. The V and J calls and clone size come from that table; D and trimming were worked out from the DNA. The table has over 200,000 clones, about nine tenths seen once. Cohort assignment relied on participant-reported clinical history. The receptor was derived from a woman between 45 and 65 years old in a cohort exposed to, infected with or recovered from COVID-19 (not recorded which). The material sequenced was PBMCs or T cells enriched from blood (not recorded which).

The CDR3 DNA follows: TGTGCCAGCCGAGGTGCTAGCAATCAGCCCCAGCATTTT. Its protein is CASRGASNQPQHF. The gene calls are TRBV7-2 and TRBJ1-5; D remains unclear. This CDR3 has 13 amino acids. From germline, CDR1 is SGHTA and CDR2 FQGNSA. Trimming took off 8 bases at V and 0 bases at J, with 8 bases between the two ends.